Listed here are 30 T cell receptor beta chains from one sample, sequenced in a study of PD-1 blockade in classical Hodgkin lymphoma. Assay: immunoSEQ multiplex PCR; the TCRdb copy retains only in-frame clones and omits some. The sample records 90,000 to 130,000 clones, roughly nine tenths being singletons. Brentuximab vedotin exposure varied among the patients, all of whom had relapsed after autologous stem cell transplantation. The sample here was peripheral blood mononuclear cells (PBMCs), taken before the second cycle of nivolumab. These receptors originate from a human donor with classical Hodgkin lymphoma.

The gene calls are TRBV11-2 and TRBJ2-7; TRBD1 matches at 9 bases. Germline V CDR1 and CDR2: SGHAT, FQNNGV. V lost 6 bases to trimming and J lost 3 bases; unmatched junction nucleotides: 9. The CDR3 spans 15 residues. CDR3 sequence: CASRTQGQGSYEQYF. The CDR3 DNA reads as TGTGCCAGCAGGACGCAGGGACAGGGAAGCTACGAGCAGTACTTC.

The genes are TRBV14 and TRBJ2-4; the D gene is possibly TRBD1 (6 bases). This CDR3 comprises 17 residues. Germline CDR1 SGHDN, CDR2 FVKESK. Trimming removed 1 base at V and 0 bases at J, with 13 bases between. The CDR3 DNA reads TGTGCCAGCAGCCAAGGCGGACAGTTCCTAGCCAAAAACATTCAGTACTTC. Protein sequence: CASSQGGQFLAKNIQYF.

The J gene is TRBJ1-4, the V gene TRBV6-1; D not resolved. CDR1 and CDR2 from the germline V gene are MNHNS and SASEGT. The CDR3 length is 13 residues. V gave up 10 bases and J gave up 5 bases, with 14 bases separating them. The DNA of the CDR3 is TGTGCCACCGGTTTTGTAGCAAATGAAAAACTGTTTTTT. Protein: CATGFVANEKLFF.

This rearrangement joins TRBV5-1 to TRBJ2-5; 14 nucleotides line up with TRBD2. Germline V gene sequence: CDR1 SGHRS, CDR2 YFSETQ. The V and J ends lost 2 bases and 4 bases, in that order; junction bases with no gene match: 10. This CDR3 is built from 18 residues. The DNA of the CDR3 is TGCGCCAGCAGCTTTAAGGGACTAGCGGGAGTTAGATTAGAGACCCAGTACTTC. This encodes CASSFKGLAGVRLETQYF.

This clone was picked up one time. The chain has TRBV30 and TRBJ2-1; weak D call: TRBD2 (5 bases). CDR3 length equals 13 residues. Germline-derived CDR1 and CDR2 are GTSNPN and SVGIG (reference sequence). V was pared by 7 bases and J by 6 bases, with 16 bases between. The CDR3: CALRGSSVNEQFF. The DNA of the CDR3 is TGTGCCTTACGGGGTAGTTCTGTCAATGAGCAGTTCTTC. Together with reference TRBV30 and TRBJ2-1, the CDR3 gives the full variable domain: SQTIHQWPATLVQPVGSPLSLECTVEGTSNPNLYWYRQAAGRGLQLLFYSVGIGQISSEVPQNLSASRPQDRQFILSSKKLLLSDSGFYLCALRGSSVNEQFFGPGTRLTVL.

This clone occurred once. The chain links TRBV30 to TRBJ2-3, with TRBD2 identical over 7 bases. Germline values: CDR1 GTSNPN, CDR2 SVGIG (reference sequence). CDR3 size: 18 residues. V trimming: 0 bases; J trimming: 2 bases; junction bases outside the gene matches: 14. CDR3 sequence: CAWSVLLMSGKNTDTQYF. The CDR3 nucleotides read TGTGCCTGGAGTGTACTGTTAATGAGCGGGAAGAACACAGATACGCAGTATTTT.

The V gene is TRBV28, the J gene TRBJ2-6, with D tentatively TRBD1 (5 bases). Trimming left V 4 bases short and J 1 base short, with 5 bases between. The germline gives CDR1 MDHEN, CDR2 SYDVKM. This CDR3 contains 14 residues. CDR3 DNA: TGTGCCAGCAGTTACAGGTCTGGGGCCAACGTCCTGACTTTC. It codes for CASSYRSGANVLTF.

V and J are TRBV7-9 and TRBJ2-3, with 7 bases identical to TRBD2. Trimming removed 2 bases from V and 6 bases from J; junction bases left unmatched: 20. This CDR3 is 19 amino acids long. Germline V lookup: CDR1 SEHNR, CDR2 FQNEAQ (reference sequence). The CDR3 here is CASSLFTGLLPSGHDTQYF. CDR3 bases: TGTGCCAGCAGCTTATTTACCGGGTTGCTACCTAGCGGTCATGATACGCAGTATTTT.

J is TRBJ2-2 and V is TRBV2, with D perhaps given as TRBD1 or TRBD2 (5 bases each). The CDR3 has 15 amino acids. Trimming took off 0 bases at V and 0 bases at J, with 5 bases between the two ends. Germline values: CDR1 SNHLY, CDR2 FYNNEI. CDR3 region: CASSEAGANTGELFF. The CDR3 coding sequence is TGTGCCAGCAGTGAAGCGGGGGCGAACACCGGGGAGCTGTTTTTT. Using reference TRBV2 and TRBJ2-2 for the parts outside the CDR3, the full variable domain is EPEVTQTPSHQVTQMGQEVILRCVPISNHLYFYWYRQILGQKVEFLVSFYNNEISEKSEIFDDQFSVERPDGSNFTLKIRSTKLEDSAMYFCASSEAGANTGELFFGEGSRLTVL.

The rearrangement uses TRBV27 and TRBJ2-5, with D tentatively TRBD2 (5 bases). Trimming took 7 bases from V and 5 from J, leaving 14 bases between them. The CDR3 runs to 13 residues. Germline lookup yields CDR1 MNHEY and CDR2 SMNVEV (reference sequence). The CDR3 here is CASKAVLGETQYF. CDR3 in DNA: TGTGCCAGCAAAGCGGTCCTAGGGGAGACCCAGTACTTC.

In DNA form, the CDR3 reads TGTGCCACCAGCAGAGGGGGGAACGAGCAGTACTTC. Protein: CATSRGGNEQYF. The chain recombines TRBV15 with TRBJ2-7; D tentatively reads TRBD1 or TRBD2 (5 bases each). The V gene lost 1 base and the J gene lost 5 bases, with 6 bases spanning the gap. Germline CDR1 and CDR2: LNHNV and YYDKDF (reference sequence). CDR3 length equals 12 residues.

The chain carries TRBV15 and TRBJ1-2; D is unclear. This CDR3 spans 15 amino acids. The germline V gene has CDR1 LNHNV and CDR2 YYDKDF (reference sequence). Between the trimmed V and J ends, which lost 0 bases and 4 bases, there was a span of 12 bases. CDR3 DNA sequence: TGTGCCACCAGCAGAGATAATGCACGGTCCTATGGCTACACCTTC. As protein: CATSRDNARSYGYTF.

The rearrangement uses TRBV5-4 and TRBJ2-7; TRBD1 matches at 9 bases. Germline CDR1 SGHNT, CDR2 YYREEE (reference sequence). V was clipped by 7 bases and J by 1 base; unmatched bases: 15. The CDR3 is made up of 17 amino acids. The CDR3 nucleotides are TGTGCCAGCTCCTCGATCGTCCCGGGACAGGGATCCTACGAGCAGTACTTC. This encodes CASSSIVPGQGSYEQYF. The full variable domain, completed using reference TRBV5-4 and TRBJ2-7, is ETGVTQSPTHLIKTRGQQVTLRCSSQSGHNTVSWYQQALGQGPQFIFQYYREEENGRGNFPPRFSGLQFPNYSSELNVNALELDDSALYLCASSSIVPGQGSYEQYFGPGTRLTVT.

The rearrangement links TRBV19 to TRBJ2-7, with a weak D call TRBD1 (5 bases). Germline CDR1 and CDR2: LNHDA and SQIVND (reference sequence). Deletions cut 10 bases from V and 2 bases from J, with 24 bases between. This CDR3 comprises 16 residues. Written as DNA, the CDR3 is TGTGCCACCCCACCCCTTACGACAGACTTAACCTACGAGCAGTACTTC. This codes for CATPPLTTDLTYEQYF. Full variable domain (missing parts from reference TRBV19 and TRBJ2-7): DGGITQSPKYLFRKEGQNVTLSCEQNLNHDAMYWYRQDPGQGLRLIYYSQIVNDFQKGDIAEGYSVSREKKESFPLTVTSAQKNPTAFYLCATPPLTTDLTYEQYFGPGTRLTVT.

This clone was observed a handful of times. The chain carries TRBV29-1 and TRBJ1-2, with 8 bases that match TRBD1. Looked up from germline, CDR1 is SQVTM and CDR2 is ANQGSEA. The V segment lost 6 bases and the J segment 4 bases; nucleotides outside the gene matches: 16. This CDR3 contains 16 residues. CDR3 sequence reads: CSVAPGQDWGFYGYTF. The CDR3 nucleotides read TGCAGCGTCGCACCGGGACAGGACTGGGGTTTCTATGGCTACACCTTC.

The chain employs TRBV4-2 and TRBJ1-2; no clear D gene. The V end was cut by 3 bases, the J end by 4 bases, with 15 bases between. CDR1 and CDR2 from the germline V gene are LGHNA and YNFKEQ. The CDR3 spans 15 residues. The DNA for the CDR3 is TGTGCCAGCAGCCAGGATTTCGAGGCCGGCTATGGCTACACCTTC. The encoded protein is CASSQDFEAGYGYTF.

J is TRBJ2-7 and V is TRBV29-1; D is unresolved. Germline V gene lookup returns CDR1 SQVTM and CDR2 ANQGSEA. CDR3 length equals 12 residues. In DNA form, the CDR3 reads TGCGCTACCTTGGACGGAACCTACGAGCAGTACTTC. Its protein product is CATLDGTYEQYF.

This rearrangement joins TRBV10-3 to TRBJ2-2, with 8 bases that match TRBD2. Unmatched junction bases numbered 5, after V lost 0 bases and J lost 5 bases. CDR1 is ENHRY and CDR2 is SYGVKD in the germline V gene. There are 16 residues in the CDR3. The DNA for the CDR3 is TGTGCCATCAGTGAGTCTGGGGCTAGCGGGACCGGGGAGCTGTTTTTT. This translates into CAISESGASGTGELFF.

The chain recombines TRBV30 with TRBJ2-1; 7 positions agree with TRBD2. This CDR3 comprises 15 residues. J was trimmed by 3 bases and V by 0 bases; bases with no gene match: 5. Germline CDR1 is GTSNPN and CDR2 is SVGIG (reference sequence). This chain's CDR3 is CAWSVLGGVYNEQFF. Here the CDR3 DNA reads TGTGCCTGGAGTGTATTGGGGGGGGTCTACAATGAGCAGTTCTTC.

The chain employs TRBV30 and TRBJ2-5; D not resolved. The CDR3 has 11 residues. The ends were cut back, 0 bases at V and 4 bases at J, with 3 bases in the middle. Per germline, CDR1 GTSNPN and CDR2 SVGIG (reference sequence). Written as DNA, the CDR3 is TGTGCCTGGAGTGTCCCAGAGACCCAGTACTTC. It codes for CAWSVPETQYF. The variable domain in full, with the rest retrieved from reference TRBV30 and TRBJ2-5, is SQTIHQWPATLVQPVGSPLSLECTVEGTSNPNLYWYRQAAGRGLQLLFYSVGIGQISSEVPQNLSASRPQDRQFILSSKKLLLSDSGFYLCAWSVPETQYFGPGTRLLVL.

V gene TRBV12-5 combines with J gene TRBJ2-7, with 7 bases matching TRBD1. The CDR3 spans 16 residues. The V gene's germline CDR1 is LGHNT and CDR2 FRNRAP. The trim removed 1 base at V and 2 bases at J, leaving 8 bases unmatched. CDR3 coding DNA: TGTGCTAGTGGTTTGGGGAGACAGGGCCAAACCTACGAGCAGTACTTC. Its translation: CASGLGRQGQTYEQYF.

The rearrangement links TRBV4-3 to TRBJ2-4; 12 positions match TRBD2. Trimming at V came to 1 base and at J to 3 bases, leaving 13 bases not matched to a gene. From germline, CDR1 is LGHNA and CDR2 YSLEER. CDR3 length: 20 amino acids. CDR3 in amino acids: CASSQGLLAGGIFSKNIQYF. The CDR3 nucleotides are TGCGCCAGCAGCCAAGGCCTTCTAGCGGGAGGGATATTTAGCAAAAACATTCAGTACTTC.

The V and J genes are TRBV4-1 and TRBJ1-1; D perhaps matches TRBD1 (5 bases). Germline V CDR1 and CDR2: MGHRA, YSYEKL. CDR3 length: 13 amino acids. Trimming took 8 bases from V and 0 from J, leaving 10 bases between them. The CDR3 DNA reads TGCGCCAGCTCAGGGCTTATGAACACTGAAGCTTTCTTT. Protein: CASSGLMNTEAFF.

This rearrangement joins TRBV27 to TRBJ2-2; D unclear. This CDR3 region has 14 residues. Trimming took off 8 bases at V and 2 bases at J, with 12 bases between the two ends. The germline gives CDR1 MNHEY, CDR2 SMNVEV (reference sequence). The CDR3 spells CASQPSPNTGELFF. The CDR3, as DNA: TGTGCCAGCCAGCCGAGCCCTAACACCGGGGAGCTGTTTTTT.

The gene calls are TRBV7-8 and TRBJ1-5; maybe TRBD1 (6 bases). Trimming removed 6 bases from V and 1 base from J, with 16 bases in between. The germline V gene encodes CDR1 SGHVS and CDR2 FQNEAQ. This CDR3 has 16 residues. CDR3 protein: CASSIGGPMSNQPQHF. The CDR3 nucleotides are TGTGCCAGCAGTATAGGGGGGCCTATGAGCAATCAGCCCCAGCATTTT.

V usage is TRBV4-1 and J usage is TRBJ1-4, with 8 bases lining up with TRBD1. CDR1 MGHRA and CDR2 YSYEKL come from the germline V gene. V lost 4 bases and J lost 6; bases outside the gene matches: 4. This CDR3 spans 14 amino acids. Written as DNA, the CDR3 is TGCGCCAGCAGCCTGTACAGGGGGGATGAAAAACTGTTTTTT. Translation: CASSLYRGDEKLFF.

This clone was seen a single time. The chain recombines TRBV6-4 with TRBJ2-2; possible D gene TRBD1, 5 bases. This CDR3 is built from 15 residues. The germline CDR1 and CDR2 sequences are MRHNA and SNTAGT. The germline V and J ends were trimmed by 4 bases and 6 bases, with 15 bases remaining between them. The CDR3 DNA reads as TGTGCCAGCAGTGTGAATATTGAAGGGGCCGGGGAGCTGTTTTTT. It yields the protein CASSVNIEGAGELFF.

V usage is TRBV7-2 and J usage is TRBJ1-3; a possible D gene is TRBD1 (6 bases). Trimming removed 4 bases from V and 7 bases from J, with 14 bases in between. The CDR3 totals 14 residues. Germline CDR1 SGHTA, CDR2 FQGNSA. The CDR3 is CASSSRGSGNTIYF. The CDR3 DNA reads as TGTGCCAGCAGCTCCAGGGGATCCGGGAACACCATATATTTT.

A remark on this clone: Other DNA variants within this sample encode the same CDR3. The CDR3 nucleotides are TGCGCCAGCAGCTTGCGGCAGGGCGATCAGCCCCAGCATTTT. As protein: CASSLRQGDQPQHF. This rearrangement joins TRBV5-1 to TRBJ1-5, with TRBD1 as a possible D gene (5 bases). V was pared by 1 base and J by 5 bases, with 10 bases between. The CDR3 runs 14 residues. CDR1 SGHRS and CDR2 YFSETQ come from the germline V gene.

The chain carries TRBV27 and TRBJ2-7, with 8 bases identical to TRBD2. The CDR3 is 11 residues long. Per the germline V gene, CDR1 is MNHEY and CDR2 is SMNVEV (reference sequence). Trimming removed 5 bases from V and 7 bases from J; junction bases left unmatched: 1. CDR3 bases: TGTGCCAGCAGTATAGCGGGAGAGCAGTACTTC. It translates to CASSIAGEQYF.